A single sample is the source of the 7 T cell receptor beta chains below, sequenced in a study of shared clonotypes between healthy human individuals. Clones were read by immunoSEQ multiplex PCR, and TCRdb kept only the in-frame ones, dropping some. The sample lists 950,000 to 1,100,000 clones; 75% were seen once. Sequenced material: memory CD4+ T cells sorted from blood. Subset given: CD45RA-negative fraction. The receptor source for this set is a young man in good health.

The rearrangement uses TRBV10-1 and TRBJ2-1; D is uncertain. Germline assignment: CDR1 WNHNN and CDR2 SYGVQD (reference sequence). This CDR3 is built from 11 residues. Trimming stripped 10 bases from V and 8 bases from J, with 12 bases between. The CDR3 is CATAERDEQFF. The CDR3 DNA reads as TGCGCCACCGCTGAAAGAGATGAGCAGTTCTTC.

The chain couples TRBV6-1 to TRBJ2-1, with 7 bases fitting TRBD2. The CDR3 spans 15 residues. Germline lookup yields CDR1 MNHNS and CDR2 SASEGT. V gave up 1 base and J gave up 5 bases; unmatched junction bases: 5. The CDR3 bases are TGTGCCAGCAGTGAAGTGATGGCGGGGGACAATGAGCAGTTCTTC. Its protein product is CASSEVMAGDNEQFF.

The CDR3 sequence: CASSSGGSEQYF. CDR3 nucleotides: TGTGCCAGCAGCTCCGGGGGTAGCGAGCAGTACTTC. V is TRBV7-8 and J is TRBJ2-7, with D possibly TRBD2 on 6 matching bases. Germline CDR1 reads SGHVS; CDR2 reads FQNEAQ. CDR3 length: 12 residues. V lost 4 bases and J lost 6, with 10 bases in between.

The chain is built from TRBV18 and TRBJ1-6; D is uncertain. CDR1 is KGHSH and CDR2 is LQKENI in the germline V gene. The CDR3 extends over 15 amino acids. Trimming took 3 bases from V and 4 from J, leaving 10 bases between them. CDR3 amino acids: CASSPSPAYNSPLHF. As DNA, the CDR3 is TGTGCCAGCTCACCTTCTCCAGCTTATAATTCACCCCTCCACTTT.

The chain carries TRBV7-2 and TRBJ2-7; possibly TRBD2 for D (5 bases). CDR1 and CDR2 (germline): SGHTA, FQGNSA. The CDR3 spans 13 residues. Trimming pared 6 bases from V and 7 bases from J, leaving 16 bases between. CDR3 nucleotide sequence: TGTGCCAGCAGGTCCGGGGAGACTGGTGAGCAGTACTTC. It is translated as CASRSGETGEQYF. Looking up the rest from reference TRBV7-2 and TRBJ2-7 gives the full variable domain: GAGVSQSPSNKVTEKGKDVELRCDPISGHTALYWYRQSLGQGLEFLIYFQGNSAPDKSGLPSDRFSAERTGGSVSTLTIQRTQQEDSAVYLCASRSGETGEQYFGPGTRLTVT.

The CDR3 coding sequence is TGTGCCAGCAGCGGTGGGGCCAGGGGGACTCAAGAGACCCAGTACTTC. It encodes CASSGGARGTQETQYF. J is TRBJ2-5 and V is TRBV5-4; a weak D match, TRBD1 (7 bases). The ends were cut back, 4 bases at V and 2 bases at J, with 18 bases in the middle. This CDR3 region has 16 residues. Looked up from germline, CDR1 is SGHNT and CDR2 is YYREEE (reference sequence).

Regarding this clone: The sample has other DNA sequences that encode this CDR3 too. The V and J genes are TRBV19 and TRBJ1-6, with D uncertain. Germline CDR1 LNHDA, CDR2 SQIVND (reference sequence). This CDR3 comprises 16 residues. V dropped 5 bases and J dropped 0 bases, with 11 bases sitting between them. The CDR3: CASSPDRSSYNSPLHF. CDR3 sequence (DNA): TGTGCCAGTAGTCCCGACCGGAGCTCCTATAATTCACCCCTCCACTTT.